Below, 32 T cell receptor beta chains from the same sample are listed, as sequenced in a study of spatial heterogeneity in lung cancer. Time point: sample taken at primary tumor resection. One entry per CDR3 protein results from TCRdb running MiXCR on the 5' RACE reads. The profile shows approximately 11,000 distinct CDR3 sequences, approximately 4.7% of them singletons. Study results and limitations: Counts of expanded alpha and beta TCRs within tumors tracked the tumor nonsynonymous mutation count.

Their specific antigens are unknown. The sequenced sample was lung tumor tissue, obtained at surgery. The receptors stem from a male donor with early-stage non-small cell lung cancer.

This clonotype was recorded a few times. This beta chain is a stray sequence in a library constructed for alpha chains; its clone size is not meaningful. The V and J genes are TRBV29-1 and TRBJ2-6; D not resolved. The CDR3 covers 16 residues. Germline V gene sequence: CDR1 SQVTM, CDR2 ANQGSEA. Deletions cut 7 bases from V and 0 bases from J, with 16 bases between. Here the CDR3 reads CSAATAHISGANVLTF. The CDR3, as DNA: TGCAGCGCCGCGACCGCCCATATCTCTGGGGCCAACGTCCTGACTTTC.

This clonotype came up many times. This beta chain is a stray read from a library made for alpha chains; its abundance is not meaningful. The V gene is TRBV15, the J gene TRBJ2-7; D remains unclear. Germline V gene lookup returns CDR1 LNHNV and CDR2 YYDKDF (reference sequence). This CDR3 is 14 amino acids long. The V end was cut by 0 bases, the J end by 1 base, with 7 bases between. The CDR3 DNA reads TGTGCCACCAGCAGAGAGAAGATGTCCTACGAGCAGTACTTC. Translation gives CATSREKMSYEQYF. Supplemented by reference TRBV15 and TRBJ2-7, the full variable domain reads DAMVIQNPRYQVTQFGKPVTLSCSQTLNHNVMYWYQQKSSQAPKLLFHYYDKDFNNEADTPDNFQSRRPNTSFCFLDIRSPGLGDTAMYLCATSREKMSYEQYFGPGTRLTVT.

Many counts were recorded for this clonotype. The size of this beta chain means little, since it is a stray read in a library made for alpha chains. The CDR3 spells CSALLGTGEGGYTF. The CDR3 DNA reads as TGCAGTGCTTTACTAGGGACAGGGGAGGGCGGCTACACCTTC. This rearrangement joins TRBV20-1 to TRBJ1-2; 10 bases are a match to TRBD1. Germline V gene lookup returns CDR1 DFQATT and CDR2 SNEGSKA (reference sequence). Germline trimming cut 5 bases from V and 8 bases from J; bases unmatched to any gene: 11. The CDR3 is 14 amino acids.

This clonotype was picked up many times. The library was designed around alpha chains, so this beta chain is a stray read whose abundance carries little weight. The V gene is TRBV28, the J gene TRBJ2-5, with D perhaps TRBD1 (6 bases). Trimming stripped 5 bases from V and 0 bases from J, with 13 bases between. The CDR3 has 15 amino acids. Germline V gene data show CDR1 as MDHEN and CDR2 as SYDVKM. CDR3 nucleotides: TGTGCCAGCAGTCGAGGGACACGGTACCAAGAGACCCAGTACTTC. The encoded protein is CASSRGTRYQETQYF.

This clonotype was recorded many times. The library was designed around alpha chains, so this beta chain is a stray read whose abundance carries little weight. The V gene is TRBV7-6, the J gene TRBJ2-5; D uncertain. The germline V and J ends were trimmed by 0 bases and 3 bases, with 11 bases remaining between them. Per the germline V gene, CDR1 is SGHVS and CDR2 is FNYEAQ. The CDR3 consists of 15 residues. Written as DNA, the CDR3 is TGTGCCAGCAGCTTAGCGCACTCAAGTAAAGAGACCCAGTACTTC. Its translation: CASSLAHSSKETQYF.

Comment on this clonotype: Since it is a stray read in a library aimed at alpha chains, this beta chain has a size that is not meaningful. The V call is TRBV12-3 or TRBV12-4, the J call TRBJ1-6; 8 bases map to TRBD1. This CDR3 is 15 amino acids long. V dropped 5 bases and J dropped 5; count of bases not matched to a gene: 5. The CDR3 loop is CASSNPGQDNSPLHF. The CDR3 DNA reads TGTGCCAGCAGTAACCCGGGACAGGATAATTCACCCCTCCACTTT.

This clonotype is classed as medium-sized. Little can be read into the size of this beta chain, an off-target read in a library designed for alpha chains. The chain has TRBV29-1 and TRBJ2-7, with D perhaps TRBD1 (6 bases). Trimming left V 4 bases short and J 3 bases short, with 10 bases between. CDR1 and CDR2 (germline): SQVTM, ANQGSEA. The CDR3 length is 12 residues. CDR3 sequence: CSVAEQGYEQYF. CDR3 coding DNA: TGCAGCGTTGCCGAACAGGGCTACGAGCAGTACTTC.

This clonotype turned up a few times. The size of this beta chain means little, since it is a stray read in a library made for alpha chains. The J gene is TRBJ2-5, the V gene TRBV20-1; possible D gene TRBD2, 5 bases. The CDR3 totals 14 residues. V gave up 0 bases and J gave up 5 bases, with 13 bases separating them. From germline, CDR1 is DFQATT and CDR2 SNEGSKA (reference sequence). CDR3 protein: CSARDRASSETQYF. DNA for the CDR3: TGCAGTGCTAGAGATAGGGCTAGCAGCGAGACCCAGTACTTC.

Within the sample, this clonotype is large (0.1 to 1%). This beta chain is an off-target read within a library intended for alpha chains, so its frequency means little. J is TRBJ1-4 and V is TRBV4-1; D ambiguous. V was shortened by 3 bases and J by 4 bases, with 15 bases between the two germline ends. Germline CDR1 reads MGHRA; CDR2 reads YSYEKL. There are 16 residues in the CDR3. In DNA form, the CDR3 reads TGCGCCAGCAGCCAGGGTAATGCCCCACATAATGAAAAACTGTTTTTT. Its translation is CASSQGNAPHNEKLFF.

This clonotype was seen many times. This beta chain lies outside the target of a library built for alpha chains; its clone size means little. The rearrangement links TRBV6-5 to TRBJ1-2; TRBD1 matches 7 bases. The CDR3 is 13 residues long. V dropped 6 bases and J dropped 6; count of bases not matched to a gene: 7. Per the germline V gene, CDR1 is MNHEY and CDR2 is SVGAGI. The CDR3 DNA sequence: TGTGCCAGCAGGGCCCAGACAGGGAATGGCTACACCTTC. Its translation is CASRAQTGNGYTF.

This clonotype is medium-sized (0.01 to 0.1%) by share. Being off target in a library aimed at alpha chains, this beta chain has a size of little meaning. V gene TRBV29-1 combines with J gene TRBJ2-1; D is unclear. Germline V gives CDR1 SQVTM, CDR2 ANQGSEA. Trimming took off 3 bases at V and 7 bases at J, with 7 bases between the two ends. The CDR3 sequence is 11 residues long. The CDR3, as DNA: TGCAGCGTTGAGTCGTTTAATGAGCAGTTCTTC. As protein: CSVESFNEQFF.

This clonotype was recorded at least ten times. This beta chain came through as a stray read in a library set up for alpha chains, and its size says little. The chain recombines TRBV20-1 with TRBJ1-6, with D uncertain. The V gene lost 6 bases and the J gene lost 3 bases, with 12 bases spanning the gap. This CDR3 is 14 amino acids long. Germline V gene lookup returns CDR1 DFQATT and CDR2 SNEGSKA (reference sequence). CDR3 region: CSALKGFYNSPLHF. In DNA, the CDR3 is TGCAGTGCCCTTAAGGGTTTCTATAATTCACCCCTCCACTTT.

This clonotype was seen more than once but under ten times. This beta chain is an unintended read in a library built for alpha chains; its size means little. The chain uses TRBV7-6 and TRBJ1-6, with 8 bases that match TRBD1. The CDR3 covers 15 residues. V dropped 1 base and J dropped 10; count of bases not matched to a gene: 6. Germline CDR1 is SGHVS and CDR2 is FNYEAQ. CDR3 sequence reads: CASSLGQGLDSPLHF. DNA of the CDR3: TGTGCCAGCAGCTTAGGACAGGGGCTGGACTCACCCCTCCACTTT.

This clonotype was detected ten times or more. Found in a library prepared for alpha chains, this beta chain is an off-target read, and its abundance has little meaning. The genes are TRBV28 and TRBJ2-2, with a weak D call TRBD2 (6 bases). V lost 2 bases to trimming and J lost 1 base, with 14 bases between them. The CDR3 spans 17 residues. CDR1 MDHEN and CDR2 SYDVKM come from the germline V gene. CDR3 amino acids: CASSLAGAGRNTGELFF. In DNA, the CDR3 is TGTGCCAGCAGTTTAGCCGGGGCGGGACGGAACACCGGGGAGCTGTTTTTT.

This clonotype was recorded many times. This beta chain turned up in a library designed for alpha chains; as an off-target read, its abundance says little. The CDR3 DNA reads TGCAGCGTTGCGATACTAATGAACACTGAAGCTTTCTTT. It yields the protein CSVAILMNTEAFF. This chain connects TRBV29-1 to TRBJ1-1; D ambiguous. The CDR3 spans 13 residues. The germline V and J ends were trimmed by 4 bases and 0 bases, with 9 bases remaining between them. The germline CDR1 and CDR2 sequences are SQVTM and ANQGSEA.

This clonotype appeared many times. This beta chain is off target for a library built for alpha chains, so its abundance means little. V gene TRBV2 combines with J gene TRBJ1-2; no definite D call. Germline values: CDR1 SNHLY, CDR2 FYNNEI. V lost 6 bases to trimming and J lost 7 bases, with 12 bases between them. This CDR3 is built from 12 residues. The CDR3 reads CASRGGGFGYTF. The CDR3 DNA sequence: TGTGCCAGCAGGGGAGGAGGATTTGGCTACACCTTC.

In its sample, this clonotype was seen many times. This beta chain is an unintended read in a library built for alpha chains; its size means little. The genes are TRBV6-6 and TRBJ2-5, with D possibly TRBD1 on 5 matching bases. V gave up 6 bases and J gave up 4 bases, with 15 bases separating them. The CDR3 sequence is 14 residues long. Germline lookup yields CDR1 MNHNY and CDR2 SVGAGI (reference sequence). The CDR3 here is CASRHRSRLETQYF. In DNA form, the CDR3 reads TGTGCCAGCAGACACAGGTCTCGGTTAGAGACCCAGTACTTC.

In this sample, this clonotype is medium-sized. This beta chain lies outside the target of a library built for alpha chains; its clone size means little. The chain couples TRBV10-3 to TRBJ2-7; maybe TRBD1 (5 bases). Germline CDR1 and CDR2: ENHRY and SYGVKD. V shed 5 bases and J shed 7 bases, with 21 bases lying between them. The CDR3 contains 15 residues. CDR3 region: CAISNPGLNVDEQYF. Written as DNA, the CDR3 is TGTGCCATCAGTAACCCAGGGTTGAACGTCGATGAGCAGTACTTC.

Within the sample, this clonotype is medium-sized. This beta chain came through as a stray read in a library set up for alpha chains, and its size says little. The rearrangement joins TRBV10-2 to TRBJ1-5; D not resolved. CDR3 length: 13 residues. V lost 3 bases to trimming and J lost 0 bases, with 3 bases between them. Per germline, CDR1 WSHSY and CDR2 SAAADI. The CDR3 reads CASSDGSNQPQHF. In DNA form, the CDR3 reads TGCGCCAGCAGTGATGGTAGCAATCAGCCCCAGCATTTT.

This clonotype is medium-sized. A library prepared for alpha chains yielded this beta chain as an off-target read; its size is of little meaning. This chain uses TRBV27 with TRBJ1-1, with no clear D. V was cut by 7 bases and J by 6 bases, with 15 bases left in between. The CDR3 runs to 13 residues. Looked up from germline, CDR1 is MNHEY and CDR2 is SMNVEV (reference sequence). The CDR3 nucleotides read TGTGCCAGCACCTGGACCCGGACCGCTGAAGCTTTCTTT. It yields the protein CASTWTRTAEAFF.

This clonotype appeared many times. This beta chain is a stray read from a library made for alpha chains; its abundance is not meaningful. The chain has TRBV3-1 and TRBJ1-1, with 7 positions matching TRBD1. There are 15 residues in the CDR3. Unmatched junction bases numbered 5, after V lost 4 bases and J lost 0 bases. Looked up from germline, CDR1 is LGHDT and CDR2 is YNNKEL (reference sequence). The CDR3 nucleotides read TGTGCCAGCAGCCTCAGGACAGGTTTGAACACTGAAGCTTTCTTT. Amino acid sequence: CASSLRTGLNTEAFF.

This clonotype has a count of ten or more. This beta chain appears as a stray read in a library generated for alpha chains; its size is not informative. J is TRBJ2-7 and V is TRBV20-1; D may be TRBD1 (5 bases). V gave up 0 bases and J gave up 2 bases, with 17 bases separating them. CDR3 length: 16 residues. Germline CDR1 DFQATT, CDR2 SNEGSKA (reference sequence). CDR3 DNA sequence: TGCAGTGCTAGAGATAAAAGGGCAGGGTGGGCCTACGAGCAGTACTTC. Translation: CSARDKRAGWAYEQYF.

This clonotype has at least ten counts. This beta chain appears as a stray read in a library generated for alpha chains; its size is not informative. The V and J genes are TRBV6-1 and TRBJ1-5; 7 bases line up with TRBD1. CDR3 length: 13 amino acids. Germline V gene sequence: CDR1 MNHNS, CDR2 SASEGT. Unmatched junction bases numbered 5, after V lost 4 bases and J lost 8 bases. CDR3: CASSGTGEKPQHF. The CDR3 DNA reads as TGTGCCAGCAGTGGAACAGGGGAGAAGCCCCAGCATTTT.

This clonotype was seen ten or more times. Found in a library prepared for alpha chains, this beta chain is an off-target read, and its abundance has little meaning. The chain is built from TRBV12-3 or TRBV12-4 and TRBJ2-4; D uncertain. The CDR3 has 15 residues. V was trimmed by 1 base and J by 1 base, leaving 8 bases between them. The CDR3 DNA reads TGTGCCAGCAGTTTAGTGAGTGTGGCCAAAAACATTCAGTACTTC. This encodes CASSLVSVAKNIQYF.

Within the sample, this clonotype is medium-sized. The size of this beta chain means little, since it is a stray read in a library made for alpha chains. The chain recombines TRBV5-1 with TRBJ1-1; a possible D gene is TRBD1 (6 bases). V lost 6 bases and J lost 1, with 16 bases in between. Germline V gives CDR1 SGHRS, CDR2 YFSETQ. This CDR3 contains 15 residues. CDR3 sequence (DNA): TGCGCCAGCAACCCGCGGGGGCAGGCGAACACTGAAGCTTTCTTT. Translated, it gives CASNPRGQANTEAFF.

This clonotype was found many times. The library was prepared for alpha chains; this beta chain is a stray read, so its frequency means little. The V gene is TRBV20-1, the J gene TRBJ1-1, with 8 bases aligning to TRBD1. The V and J ends lost 3 bases and 3 bases, in that order; junction bases with no gene match: 0. Germline CDR1 is DFQATT and CDR2 is SNEGSKA (reference sequence). The length of the CDR3 is 12 residues. CDR3 amino acids: CSARTGDTEAFF. The CDR3 coding sequence is TGCAGTGCTAGGACAGGGGACACTGAAGCTTTCTTT.

As to this clonotype: The library was prepared for alpha chains; this beta chain is a stray read, so its frequency means little. The gene calls are TRBV7-6 and TRBJ1-6; TRBD1 aligns across 7 bases. Germline V gene data show CDR1 as SGHVS and CDR2 as FNYEAQ. V dropped 5 bases and J dropped 4; count of bases not matched to a gene: 5. The CDR3 contains 15 residues. CDR3 nucleotides: TGTGCCAGCAGCGCGGGGACAGCTTATAATTCACCCCTCCACTTT. Encoded protein: CASSAGTAYNSPLHF.

A remark on this clonotype: This beta chain was picked up by a library intended for alpha chains and is off target, so its count carries little meaning. V and J are TRBV14 and TRBJ2-3, with 7 bases fitting TRBD2. The V and J ends lost 0 bases and 2 bases, in that order; junction bases with no gene match: 5. CDR1 and CDR2 (germline): SGHDN, FVKESK. The CDR3 is 16 amino acids. CDR3 DNA sequence: TGTGCCAGCAGCCAAGATCGGGGGGTATTCACAGATACGCAGTATTTT. Protein product: CASSQDRGVFTDTQYF.

As for this clonotype: Since the library was made to target alpha chains, this beta chain is a stray read and its abundance is not meaningful. The chain recombines TRBV20-1 with TRBJ2-5; possible D gene TRBD1, 6 bases. The CDR3 totals 14 residues. V shed 6 bases and J shed 4 bases, with 18 bases lying between them. Per the germline V gene, CDR1 is DFQATT and CDR2 is SNEGSKA (reference sequence). CDR3 sequence (DNA): TGCAGTGCCCGACCGGGACAAAGGAGAGAGACCCAGTACTTC. As protein: CSARPGQRRETQYF.

This clonotype was observed at least ten times. The size of this beta chain means little, since it is a stray read in a library made for alpha chains. The V and J genes are TRBV29-1 and TRBJ2-3; D perhaps matches TRBD2 (5 bases). The CDR3 is 13 amino acids. Germline V gene lookup returns CDR1 SQVTM and CDR2 ANQGSEA. V was trimmed by 5 bases and J by 2 bases, leaving 11 bases between them. The CDR3 reads CSVKRVDTDTQYF. In DNA form, the CDR3 reads TGCAGCGTTAAGAGGGTTGACACAGATACGCAGTATTTT.

The sample holds a few counts of this clonotype. For a library built for alpha chains, this beta chain is a stray read; little rests on its size. The chain employs TRBV7-6 and TRBJ2-1; TRBD1 agrees at 9 bases. Germline V gives CDR1 SGHVS, CDR2 FNYEAQ. This CDR3 is 15 amino acids long. V was clipped by 5 bases and J by 7 bases; unmatched bases: 9. The chain's CDR3 is CASSTPTGGWNEQFF. CDR3 nucleotides: TGTGCCAGCAGCACACCGACAGGGGGATGGAATGAGCAGTTCTTC.

This clonotype was found many times. This beta chain is an off-target read within a library intended for alpha chains, so its frequency means little. This sequence joins TRBV29-1 and TRBJ2-3; 8 bases line up with TRBD1. The CDR3 totals 13 residues. The germline V gene encodes CDR1 SQVTM and CDR2 ANQGSEA. V dropped 2 bases and J dropped 7; count of bases not matched to a gene: 5. This chain's CDR3 is CSVEIWTGNTQYF. CDR3 in DNA: TGCAGCGTTGAAATATGGACAGGGAATACGCAGTATTTT.